These 17 T cell receptor beta chains were all obtained from the same sample, sequenced in a study of shared clonotypes between healthy human individuals. Here immunoSEQ multiplex PCR was the method, and the copy in TCRdb shows in-frame clones only, minus some. The sample lists more than 1 million clones, 70% to 80% occurring once. The specimen was memory CD4+ T cells from PBMCs. As for subset: CD45RA-negative fraction. The receptor source for this set is a man aged 18 to 30 in good health. Some clones in this sample may be carry-over from other donors' samples.

The chain carries TRBV19 and TRBJ1-5; D might be TRBD1 (6 bases). V lost 7 bases, J lost 0 bases, and 13 bases lay in between. Looked up from germline, CDR1 is LNHDA and CDR2 is SQIVND (reference sequence). CDR3 size: 15 residues. Here the CDR3 reads CASTYRDNSNQPQHF. DNA of the CDR3: TGTGCCAGTACCTACAGGGATAATAGCAATCAGCCCCAGCATTTT.

The genes are TRBV4-2 and TRBJ1-1, with D maybe TRBD1 (5 bases). Looked up from germline, CDR1 is LGHNA and CDR2 is YNFKEQ. CDR3 length: 15 amino acids. Trimming removed 4 bases from V and 5 bases from J, with 17 bases in between. The CDR3 DNA is TGTGCCAGCAGCCCAGTGGGGGTTGAGAGGACTGAAGCTTTCTTT. This encodes CASSPVGVERTEAFF.

This clone was seen more than once but under ten times. The rearrangement links TRBV5-6 to TRBJ2-5; D perhaps matches TRBD1 (6 bases). Germline V gene data show CDR1 as SGHDT and CDR2 as YYEEEE. The CDR3 spans 16 residues. V was shortened by 3 bases and J by 3 bases, with 18 bases between the two germline ends. CDR3 coding DNA: TGTGCCAGCAGCTGGTCCAGGCAGGGGTTAAAAGAGACCCAGTACTTC. This gives the protein CASSWSRQGLKETQYF.

The J gene is TRBJ1-1, the V gene TRBV30; D ambiguous. Per the germline V gene, CDR1 is GTSNPN and CDR2 is SVGIG (reference sequence). V was clipped by 3 bases and J by 1 base, with 9 bases between them. This CDR3 has 13 residues. The CDR3 sequence: CAWSFIGNTEAFF. CDR3 bases: TGTGCCTGGAGCTTTATCGGGAACACTGAAGCTTTCTTT.

V is TRBV5-1 and J is TRBJ2-5; D might be TRBD1 or TRBD2, each matching 6 bases. Germline V gene data show CDR1 as SGHRS and CDR2 as YFSETQ. This CDR3 spans 17 amino acids. The ends were cut back, 0 bases at V and 0 bases at J, with 15 bases in the middle. In nucleotides, the CDR3 is TGCGCCAGCAGCTTGGGAGGGGGAGGTTCACACCAAGAGACCCAGTACTTC. It specifies CASSLGGGGSHQETQYF.

The CDR3 DNA follows: TGCGCCAGCAGCACGGGAGGTGTGGGACCTGTACAAGAGACCCAGTACTTC. As protein: CASSTGGVGPVQETQYF. V gene TRBV5-1 combines with J gene TRBJ2-5; 7 bases fit TRBD2. After removal of 4 bases from V and 2 bases from J, the junction contained 14 bases not matched to a gene. The germline CDR1 and CDR2 sequences are SGHRS and YFSETQ. This CDR3 contains 17 residues.

This clone was detected a few times. A much bigger clone sits one base away, suggesting this may be a read error. This specimen includes other DNA sequences encoding the same CDR3. V is TRBV28 and J is TRBJ1-5; D is uncertain. This CDR3 has 11 residues. Germline CDR1 and CDR2: MDHEN and SYDVKM. The V gene lost 3 bases and the J gene lost 6 bases, with 3 bases spanning the gap. CDR3 region: CASSFGQPQHF. The CDR3 coding sequence is TGTGCCAGCAGTTTTGGTCAGCCCCAGCATTTT.

The chain uses TRBV19 and TRBJ2-3; 7 nucleotides line up with TRBD2. CDR1 is LNHDA, CDR2 SQIVND, per germline (reference sequence). The CDR3 contains 14 residues. V shed 3 bases, J shed 3 bases, and the junction held 3 bases outside the gene matches. CDR3 DNA sequence: TGTGCCAGTAGTATTTACGGGGGGACAGATACGCAGTATTTT. This encodes CASSIYGGTDTQYF.

This sequence joins TRBV6-5 and TRBJ2-7; D possibly corresponds to TRBD1 (6 bases). The germline CDR1 and CDR2 sequences are MNHEY and SVGAGI. The CDR3 spans 15 residues. V shed 2 bases and J shed 3 bases, with 14 bases lying between them. The CDR3 loop reads CASSYGFGTNYEQYF. In DNA, the CDR3 is TGTGCCAGCAGTTACGGTTTTGGGACAAACTACGAGCAGTACTTC.

This clone was detected once. This rearrangement joins TRBV21-1 to TRBJ1-5; TRBD1 is taken as the D call from the table, unchecked against the DNA. TRBV21-1 is recorded as a pseudogene. The CDR3 length is 16 residues. This chain's CDR3 is CASSKVQVHSNQPQHF. For the CDR3, the DNA is TGTGCCAGCAGCAAAGTTCAGGTTCATAGCAATCAGCCCCAGCATTTT.

V and J are TRBV5-1 and TRBJ1-4, with D uncertain. Germline V gene lookup returns CDR1 SGHRS and CDR2 YFSETQ. V lost 4 bases and J lost 3, with 10 bases in between. This CDR3 is built from 14 residues. The CDR3 region has the DNA TGCGCCAGCAGCCTGGCGGGTCCTAATGAAAAACTGTTTTTT. This codes for CASSLAGPNEKLFF.

V gene TRBV28 combines with J gene TRBJ2-4, with 8 bases fitting TRBD1. The CDR3 extends over 13 amino acids. Germline CDR1 reads MDHEN; CDR2 reads SYDVKM. Trimming cost V 5 bases and J 8 bases; bases outside gene matches: 5. The CDR3 reads CASSRQGLDIQYF. CDR3 in DNA: TGTGCCAGCAGTCGACAGGGGTTAGACATTCAGTACTTC.

This chain links TRBV2 with TRBJ2-2, with 9 positions matching TRBD2. Losses at the gene ends were 5 bases for V and 2 bases for J; bases not matched to a gene: 6. CDR1 SNHLY and CDR2 FYNNEI come from the germline V gene. CDR3 length: 16 residues. The CDR3: CASSIEGTSNTGELFF. CDR3 coding DNA: TGTGCCAGCAGTATAGAGGGGACTAGCAACACCGGGGAGCTGTTTTTT.

On this clone itself: Different DNA sequences within this sample yield the same CDR3. This chain links TRBV28 with TRBJ1-1; possible D gene TRBD1, 6 bases. Trimming pared 5 bases from V and 4 bases from J, leaving 14 bases between. The CDR3 is 14 residues long. CDR1 MDHEN and CDR2 SYDVKM come from the germline V gene. The DNA for the CDR3 is TGTGCCAGCAGTCTGACAGGCGGGGGCACTGAAGCTTTCTTT. Its protein is CASSLTGGGTEAFF.

With respect to this clone: A much larger clone differs from this one at a single base, so this may be a read error. The sample carries other DNA sequences with the same CDR3. J is TRBJ1-5 and V is TRBV27; no firm D call. CDR1 MNHEY and CDR2 SMNVEV come from the germline V gene (reference sequence). Trimming took 0 bases from V and 7 from J, leaving 7 bases between them. The CDR3 is 13 amino acids. The CDR3 here is CASSLSGGQPQHF. CDR3 coding DNA: TGTGCCAGCAGTTTATCGGGCGGACAGCCCCAGCATTTT.

The genes are TRBV6-1 and TRBJ1-1; 8 bases are shared with TRBD1. CDR3 length: 16 residues. Germline values: CDR1 MNHNS, CDR2 SASEGT. J lost 11 bases, V lost 3 bases, and 17 bases had no gene match. This CDR3 is CASSEPRTGPIPGAFF. The CDR3, as DNA: TGTGCCAGCAGTGAGCCCCGGACAGGGCCAATTCCGGGTGCTTTCTTT.

This clone has more than one count but fewer than ten. The rearrangement links TRBV30 to TRBJ2-7; 11 bases align to TRBD2. The J segment lost 0 bases and the V segment lost 3 bases, leaving 1 base of the junction unmatched. This CDR3 contains 14 residues. Germline V gene lookup returns CDR1 GTSNPN and CDR2 SVGIG (reference sequence). CDR3 nucleotide sequence: TGTGCCTGGAGACTAGCGGGGGCCTCCTACGAGCAGTACTTC. Its protein product is CAWRLAGASYEQYF. The whole variable domain, filled in from reference TRBV30 and TRBJ2-7, reads SQTIHQWPATLVQPVGSPLSLECTVEGTSNPNLYWYRQAAGRGLQLLFYSVGIGQISSEVPQNLSASRPQDRQFILSSKKLLLSDSGFYLCAWRLAGASYEQYFGPGTRLTVT.